The 30 T cell receptor beta chains listed next were all sequenced from one sample in a study of Graves' ophthalmopathy and Graves' hyperthyroidism. Amplifying from RNA transcripts, the study obtained TCR beta CDR3 regions. The authors performed first-round RT-PCR with HTBI primers and then a second-round multiplex PCR. One entry per CDR3 protein, called by TCRdb with MiXCR from the multiplex PCR reads. The data show about 410,000 distinct CDR3 sequences, with about 16% seen just once and more than 1.5% held by the top ten. Material: peripheral blood. These receptors came from a woman under 30 with Graves' ophthalmopathy.

This clonotype occurred many times. V and J are TRBV28 and TRBJ2-5; 13 bases fit TRBD2. Unmatched junction bases numbered 3, after V lost 3 bases and J lost 5 bases. The length of the CDR3 is 15 residues. CDR1 and CDR2 from the germline V gene are MDHEN and SYDVKM. The DNA for the CDR3 is TGTGCCAGCAGTTTCACTAGCGGGAGGGCCGAGACCCAGTACTTC. Protein: CASSFTSGRAETQYF. Complete variable domain (other parts from reference TRBV28 and TRBJ2-5): DVKVTQSSRYLVKRTGEKVFLECVQDMDHENMFWYRQDPGLGLRLIYFSYDVKMKEKGDIPEGYSVSREKKERFSLILESASTNQTSMYLCASSFTSGRAETQYFGPGTRLLVL.

The table lists this clonotype with many counts. The rearrangement uses TRBV28 and TRBJ1-1; possible D gene TRBD1, 5 bases. The CDR3 contains 15 residues. From germline, CDR1 is MDHEN and CDR2 SYDVKM. The V gene lost 5 bases and the J gene lost 0 bases, with 13 bases spanning the gap. CDR3 in amino acids: CASSLPSGLNTEAFF. CDR3 coding DNA: TGTGCCAGCAGTCTACCCTCGGGGCTGAACACTGAAGCTTTCTTT.

Many counts were recorded for this clonotype. The V call is TRBV18, the J call TRBJ2-7; 13 positions agree with TRBD2. The CDR3 is 18 residues long. Germline trimming cut 1 base from V and 3 bases from J; bases unmatched to any gene: 9. Germline lookup yields CDR1 KGHSH and CDR2 LQKENI. DNA for the CDR3: TGTGCCAGCTCACCACGACAGGGACTAGCGGGGACCTACTACGAGCAGTACTTC. Translation: CASSPRQGLAGTYYEQYF.

CDR3 amino acids: CASSLASGGTYTGELFF. In DNA, the CDR3 is TGTGCCAGCAGCTTAGCTAGCGGGGGAACCTACACCGGGGAGCTGTTTTTT. This chain connects TRBV7-2 to TRBJ2-2, with 9 bases identical to TRBD2. The germline V gene encodes CDR1 SGHTA and CDR2 FQGNSA. The V and J ends lost 0 bases and 3 bases, in that order; junction bases with no gene match: 5. The CDR3 sequence is 17 residues long.

This clonotype was detected ten times or more. The chain carries TRBV6-1 and TRBJ2-4, with D perhaps TRBD2 (6 bases). The CDR3 covers 13 residues. Germline V gene lookup returns CDR1 MNHNS and CDR2 SASEGT. V lost 5 bases and J 9 bases, leaving 14 bases between the germline ends. The CDR3 region has the DNA TGTGCCAGCAGTCCGGAGGGACGAGGCATTCAGTACTTC. Translated: CASSPEGRGIQYF.

This clonotype was seen at least ten times. The CDR3 loop is CASSPLDRASYEQYF. Here the CDR3 DNA reads TGTGCCAGCAGTCCCTTAGACAGGGCCTCCTACGAGCAGTACTTC. This sequence joins TRBV12-3 or TRBV12-4 and TRBJ2-7; TRBD1 agrees at 7 bases. V shed 5 bases and J 0 bases; nucleotides not matched to a gene: 7. The CDR3 runs to 15 residues.

This clonotype was seen repeatedly, ten times or more. The V call is TRBV7-9, the J call TRBJ2-5; D gene uncertain. V was cut by 3 bases and J by 3 bases, with 11 bases left in between. The CDR3 spans 14 residues. Germline V gene lookup returns CDR1 SEHNR and CDR2 FQNEAQ (reference sequence). DNA of the CDR3: TGTGCCAGCAGCTTTCGAGATGGGGAAGAGACCCAGTACTTC. Translated: CASSFRDGEETQYF.

The table lists this clonotype with many counts. A read error is possible here, since a much larger clone lies one base away. The V call is TRBV28, the J call TRBJ2-2, with 8 bases fitting TRBD1. The CDR3 consists of 19 residues. Per germline, CDR1 MDHEN and CDR2 SYDVKM. CDR3 in amino acids: CASSHLGQGNIHRAGELLF. The CDR3 nucleotides read TGTGCCAGCAGTCACCTTGGACAGGGTAATATCCATCGGGCCGGGGAGCTGCTTTTT.

This clonotype was recorded many times. V is TRBV5-6 and J is TRBJ2-7; TRBD1 matches at 8 bases. Germline lookup yields CDR1 SGHDT and CDR2 YYEEEE. After removal of 0 bases from V and 4 bases from J, the junction contained 9 bases not matched to a gene. The CDR3 sequence is 16 residues long. The CDR3 sequence: CASSLVRWTGMYEQYF. CDR3 DNA: TGTGCCAGCAGCTTGGTTAGATGGACAGGGATGTACGAGCAGTACTTC.

This clonotype was recorded a few times. The chain couples TRBV7-2 to TRBJ1-5; possibly TRBD1 for D (6 bases). The germline V gene encodes CDR1 SGHTA and CDR2 FQGNSA. The CDR3 loop spans 14 amino acids. V was cut by 3 bases and J by 7 bases, with 13 bases left in between. DNA for the CDR3: TGTGCCAGCAGCTTGGGGGGGGGGCAACAGCCCCAGCATTTT. It specifies CASSLGGGQQPQHF. The full variable domain, completed using reference TRBV7-2 and TRBJ1-5, is GAGVSQSPSNKVTEKGKDVELRCDPISGHTALYWYRQSLGQGLEFLIYFQGNSAPDKSGLPSDRFSAERTGGSVSTLTIQRTQQEDSAVYLCASSLGGGQQPQHFGDGTRLSIL.

This clonotype was counted at least ten times. V gene TRBV28 combines with J gene TRBJ1-1; D is uncertain. The CDR3 contains 11 residues. Per germline, CDR1 MDHEN and CDR2 SYDVKM. The germline V and J ends were trimmed by 6 bases and 6 bases, with 8 bases remaining between them. In DNA form, the CDR3 reads TGTGCCAGCAGCCCAGCTGCTGAAGCTTTCTTT. Protein product: CASSPAAEAFF.

This clonotype has a count of ten or more. The gene calls are TRBV5-1 and TRBJ2-4; D unclear. This CDR3 spans 15 amino acids. Germline values: CDR1 SGHRS, CDR2 YFSETQ. With 0 bases removed from V and 1 base from J, the gap between germline ends came to 8 bases. CDR3 amino acids: CASSLGVEAKNIQYF. In nucleotides, the CDR3 is TGCGCCAGCAGCTTGGGCGTTGAGGCCAAAAACATTCAGTACTTC. The full variable domain, in which reference TRBV5-1 and TRBJ2-4 provide the parts outside the CDR3, is KAGVTQTPRYLIKTRGQQVTLSCSPISGHRSVSWYQQTPGQGLQFLFEYFSETQRNKGNFPGRFSGRQFSNSRSEMNVSTLELGDSALYLCASSLGVEAKNIQYFGAGTRLSVL.

This chain connects TRBV6-2 or TRBV6-3 to TRBJ1-2; D unclear. CDR1 is MNHEY and CDR2 is SVGEGT in the germline V gene. The V and J ends lost 5 bases and 2 bases respectively, with 3 bases between them. There are 11 residues in the CDR3. The CDR3 spells CASSRNYGYTF. Written as DNA, the CDR3 is TGTGCCAGCAGTCGAAACTATGGCTACACCTTC.

Many counts were recorded for this clonotype. The rearrangement links TRBV29-1 to TRBJ2-7, with 8 nucleotides matching TRBD2. Germline V gene lookup returns CDR1 SQVTM and CDR2 ANQGSEA. The J segment lost 0 bases and the V segment lost 7 bases, leaving 8 bases of the junction unmatched. CDR3 size: 14 residues. The CDR3 here is CSAGGAGLSYEQYF. The CDR3 nucleotides are TGCAGCGCCGGGGGGGCGGGCCTCTCCTACGAGCAGTACTTC.

On this clonotype itself: This may be a read error, as it is one base from a much larger clone. This chain uses TRBV7-9 with TRBJ1-3; 7 nucleotides align to TRBD1. The ends lost 4 bases at V and 4 bases at J; junction bases unmatched: 7. Germline V gene sequence: CDR1 SEHNR, CDR2 FQNEAQ (reference sequence). CDR3 length equals 15 residues. CDR3 nucleotides: TGTGCCAGCAGCTCAGACAGGGCCGGCGGAAACACCATATATTTT. This encodes CASSSDRAGGNTIYF.

In its sample, this clonotype was seen many times. CDR3 DNA: TGCAGTGCGAGGAGACAGGGACATCCTGAAGCTTTCTTT. This encodes CSARRQGHPEAFF. This chain connects TRBV20-1 to TRBJ1-1; 7 bases agree with TRBD1. Unmatched junction bases numbered 10, after V lost 6 bases and J lost 6 bases. The CDR3 runs to 13 residues. Germline V gene sequence: CDR1 DFQATT, CDR2 SNEGSKA (reference sequence).

The chain links TRBV6-4 to TRBJ1-6, with D perhaps matching TRBD1 (6 bases). Germline CDR1 and CDR2: MRHNA and SNTAGT. The CDR3 sequence is 17 residues long. V lost 7 bases and J lost 7, with 23 bases in between. The CDR3 DNA follows: TGTGCCAGCAAAAAGACTAGACAGGCGACAGACAATTCACCCCTCCACTTT. Its translation is CASKKTRQATDNSPLHF.

V is TRBV12-3 or TRBV12-4 and J is TRBJ2-5; D may match TRBD1 or TRBD2 (6 bases each). V was clipped by 3 bases and J by 1 base, with 15 bases between them. This CDR3 spans 16 amino acids. CDR3 DNA: TGTGCCAGCAGTTTCCCCTCGGGGGCAACCCAAGAGACCCAGTACTTC. Its protein product is CASSFPSGATQETQYF.

This clonotype was seen at least ten times. The rearrangement uses TRBV12-3 or TRBV12-4 and TRBJ2-3, with 13 nucleotides matching TRBD2. The V segment lost 6 bases and the J segment 4 bases; nucleotides outside the gene matches: 1. This CDR3 contains 14 residues. Here the CDR3 DNA reads TGTGCCAGCAGGACTAGCGGGAGGTCAGATACGCAGTATTTT. This translates into CASRTSGRSDTQYF.

This clonotype was picked up many times. The J gene is TRBJ2-7, the V gene TRBV11-2, with a weak D call TRBD1 (5 bases). CDR1 SGHAT and CDR2 FQNNGV come from the germline V gene. The CDR3 length is 14 residues. The V and J ends lost 1 base and 3 bases respectively, with 10 bases between them. DNA of the CDR3: TGTGCCAGCAGCTTAGGTAACCAGGGCTACGAGCAGTACTTC. It specifies CASSLGNQGYEQYF.

The chain carries TRBV5-1 and TRBJ2-5; D not resolved. V lost 5 bases and J 2 bases, leaving 13 bases between the germline ends. This CDR3 has 14 residues. CDR1 SGHRS and CDR2 YFSETQ come from the germline V gene. The CDR3 DNA reads TGCGCCAGCAGAAGAACACAACTACAAGAGACCCAGTACTTC. This sequence encodes CASRRTQLQETQYF.

This clonotype was found many times. V usage is TRBV9 and J usage is TRBJ1-3; D not certain. The CDR3 loop spans 16 amino acids. The V gene lost 0 bases and the J gene lost 0 bases, with 10 bases spanning the gap. CDR1 and CDR2 (germline): SGDLS, YYNGEE. CDR3 residues: CASSVGGGNSGNTIYF. The CDR3 DNA sequence: TGTGCCAGCAGCGTAGGGGGAGGGAACTCTGGAAACACCATATATTTT.

In this sample, this clonotype turned up many times. The chain combines TRBV7-2 with TRBJ2-5, with TRBD1 identical over 9 bases. Germline values: CDR1 SGHTA, CDR2 FQGNSA. The CDR3 sequence is 14 residues long. Losses at the gene ends were 5 bases for V and 4 bases for J; bases not matched to a gene: 5. The chain's CDR3 is CASSHNRGPETQYF. CDR3 DNA: TGTGCCAGCAGCCACAACAGGGGGCCAGAGACCCAGTACTTC.

This clonotype was counted ten times or more. This rearrangement joins TRBV2 to TRBJ1-6; no definite D call. The CDR3 has 14 amino acids. Germline V lookup: CDR1 SNHLY, CDR2 FYNNEI. Trimming cost V 3 bases and J 9 bases, with 12 bases left between them. CDR3 nucleotide sequence: TGTGCCAGCAGTGACCCATCACCTCTTTCACCCCTCCACTTT. Amino acid sequence: CASSDPSPLSPLHF.

This clonotype has at least ten counts. This chain uses TRBV12-3 or TRBV12-4 with TRBJ1-5; TRBD1 matches at 10 bases. V gave up 4 bases and J gave up 3 bases; unmatched junction bases: 9. The CDR3 runs to 17 residues. The CDR3: CASSSDRGLNNNQPQHF. The CDR3 nucleotides are TGTGCCAGCAGTTCAGACAGGGGGCTTAATAACAATCAGCCCCAGCATTTT.

This clonotype appeared many times. The chain links TRBV28 to TRBJ1-5; D is undetermined. The CDR3 is 12 amino acids. Trimming took 5 bases from V and 9 from J, leaving 11 bases between them. Germline-derived CDR1 and CDR2 are MDHEN and SYDVKM. The DNA for the CDR3 is TGTGCCAGCAGTCCCCCTAAGCGGCCCCAGCATTTT. The encoded protein is CASSPPKRPQHF.

This clonotype was recorded at least ten times. The rearrangement links TRBV20-1 to TRBJ2-7, with D possibly called TRBD1 or TRBD2 (5 bases each). The CDR3 has 19 amino acids. The V end was cut by 4 bases, the J end by 0 bases, with 28 bases between. Germline V lookup: CDR1 DFQATT, CDR2 SNEGSKA (reference sequence). CDR3 amino acids: CSATLLLPGTRPSSYEQYF. CDR3 sequence (DNA): TGCAGTGCTACCCTTCTCCTTCCCGGGACCCGCCCCAGCTCCTACGAGCAGTACTTC.

This clonotype was recorded at least ten times. This chain uses TRBV28 with TRBJ1-5; D remains ambiguous. CDR1 MDHEN and CDR2 SYDVKM come from the germline V gene. Trimming removed 6 bases from V and 2 bases from J, with 14 bases in between. This CDR3 contains 15 residues. The CDR3 DNA sequence: TGTGCCAGCAGCCTAGGAAAAGGGCGCAATCAGCCCCAGCATTTT. Its translation: CASSLGKGRNQPQHF.

The sample holds many counts of this clonotype. The rearrangement links TRBV9 to TRBJ1-1; 7 nucleotides align to TRBD1. From germline, CDR1 is SGDLS and CDR2 YYNGEE. V was clipped by 3 bases and J by 5 bases; unmatched bases: 7. This CDR3 has 14 amino acids. CDR3 amino acids: CASSARDSETEAFF. CDR3 sequence (DNA): TGTGCCAGCAGCGCCCGGGACAGCGAAACTGAAGCTTTCTTT.

This clonotype was observed many times. The rearrangement joins TRBV12-3 or TRBV12-4 to TRBJ2-7, with D possibly being TRBD1 or TRBD2 (5 bases each). This CDR3 comprises 15 residues. V gave up 6 bases and J gave up 2 bases, with 17 bases separating them. CDR3 in DNA: TGTGCCAGCAGCTGGGGACGGATACTTACCTACGAGCAGTACTTC. It yields the protein CASSWGRILTYEQYF.